The sequence of this TCR beta chain was determined in a study of blood T cells in healthy people across ages. General study results and limits: Older age went with lower TCR beta diversity per million T cells, in a roughly linear way. Changes seen in expanded clonotypes were possibly confounded by donor CMV status left unknown.

Germline values: CDR1 SGDLS, CDR2 YYNGEE. The CDR3 covers 16 residues. This clonotype was detected a few times. Its antigen is still unknown. Each of the donors had around 9 milliliters of peripheral blood drawn into EDTA-treated Vacutainer tubes. Sample-barcoded 5' priming and a J-beta primer mix drove a second PCR of 7 to 11 cycles. Tagging of each cDNA molecule was performed by a template-switch adaptor with 12 random nucleotides. TCRdb reprocessed the 5' RACE reads with MiXCR, giving one entry per CDR3 protein. The table lists 550,000 to 700,000 distinct CDR3 sequences, 25% to 30% of them singletons.

V gene TRBV9 combines with J gene TRBJ2-5; TRBD2 matches 13 bases. Matching the DNA end better, TRBJ2-1 makes the J call doubtful. This clonotype originated in a woman aged 70-85 years in good health. The sequenced sample consisted of blood. The CDR3 loop is CASSVGLAGGGNEQFF. In DNA, the CDR3 is TGTGCCAGCAGCGTAGGACTAGCGGGGGGTGGAAATGAGCAGTTCTTC.